What follows are 26 T cell receptor beta chains derived from one specimen sequenced in a study of human T cells and chemical hapten exposure. TCRdb used MiXCR to reprocess the RACE reads, holding one entry per CDR3 protein. The sample holds about 41,000 distinct CDR3 sequences; about 4.5% are singletons and the top ten take approximately 6.3%. Time point of the sample: healthy volunteer bleed at 2 weeks. Blood, whole and unfractionated, served as the source for total RNA extraction. Sequencing input: whole blood. These receptors all stem from a human donor in good health. Some clones in this sample may be carry-over from other donors' samples.

This clonotype was seen many times. The gene calls are TRBV24-1 and TRBJ2-1; D not certain. The CDR3 sequence is 12 residues long. Trimming took off 3 bases at V and 8 bases at J, with 7 bases between the two ends. The germline V gene encodes CDR1 KGHDR and CDR2 SFDVKD. The CDR3 nucleotides read TGTGCCACCAGTGATGCTAGTGATGAGCAGTTCTTC. It encodes CATSDASDEQFF.

This clonotype was detected only a few times. Here the CDR3 reads CSVEQDRGEQFF. The CDR3 DNA reads TGCAGCGTTGAACAGGACAGGGGGGAGCAGTTCTTC. The chain links TRBV29-1 to TRBJ2-1, with TRBD1 matching 10 bases. Germline V gives CDR1 SQVTM, CDR2 ANQGSEA. With 2 bases clipped from V and 10 bases from J, the junction kept 2 bases outside the gene matches. There are 12 residues in the CDR3.

This clonotype was observed at least ten times. The rearrangement uses TRBV7-9 and TRBJ2-7; 10 positions match TRBD2. The CDR3 spans 16 residues. Trimming removed 1 base from V and 6 bases from J; junction bases left unmatched: 9. CDR1 and CDR2 from the germline V gene are SEHNR and FQNEAQ (reference sequence). CDR3 protein: CASSLGRSSGSIEQYF. CDR3 in DNA: TGTGCCAGCAGCTTAGGTCGTTCTAGCGGGAGTATCGAGCAGTACTTC.

This clonotype appeared a few times. J is TRBJ2-1 and V is TRBV4-1; D remains ambiguous. V was cut by 4 bases and J by 10 bases, with 11 bases left in between. In germline, CDR1 is MGHRA, CDR2 YSYEKL. This CDR3 spans 12 amino acids. CDR3 in amino acids: CASSPRGYEQFF. CDR3 coding DNA: TGCGCCAGCAGCCCGCGTGGGTACGAGCAGTTCTTC.

This clonotype was seen ten or more times. This rearrangement joins TRBV11-2 to TRBJ1-1; D unclear. With 3 bases removed from V and 1 base from J, the gap between germline ends came to 6 bases. CDR1 is SGHAT and CDR2 is FQNNGV in the germline V gene. The CDR3 consists of 13 residues. Here the CDR3 reads CASSFAENTEAFF. DNA of the CDR3: TGTGCCAGCAGCTTCGCGGAGAACACTGAAGCTTTCTTT.

The V and J genes are TRBV19 and TRBJ1-1, with 8 nucleotides matching TRBD1. Per the germline V gene, CDR1 is LNHDA and CDR2 is SQIVND (reference sequence). The ends lost 9 bases at V and 1 base at J; junction bases unmatched: 13. The CDR3 runs to 16 residues. CDR3 protein: CASSLYIGQGNTEAFF. The CDR3 DNA sequence: TGTGCCAGCTCCCTGTACATCGGACAGGGGAACACTGAAGCTTTCTTT.

This clonotype has ten or more counts. The V and J genes are TRBV12-3 or TRBV12-4 and TRBJ2-1; 9 bases align to TRBD1. There are 16 residues in the CDR3. V trimming: 0 bases; J trimming: 8 bases; junction bases outside the gene matches: 8. The DNA of the CDR3 is TGTGCCAGCAGTTTAGCTGCGGGACAGGGCAAGGATGAGCAGTTCTTC. Translated, it gives CASSLAAGQGKDEQFF.

This clonotype has ten or more counts. V gene TRBV9 combines with J gene TRBJ2-3; D unresolved. There are 15 residues in the CDR3. The germline V gene has CDR1 SGDLS and CDR2 YYNGEE. With 2 bases removed from V and 11 bases from J, the gap between germline ends came to 21 bases. As DNA, the CDR3 is TGTGCCAGCAGCGTCGACGGGCGGCCCAGAACGGGGCAGTATTTT. Translation: CASSVDGRPRTGQYF.

This clonotype was seen ten or more times. The rearrangement joins TRBV6-5 to TRBJ2-3; D unresolved. Germline assignment: CDR1 MNHEY and CDR2 SVGAGI. This CDR3 spans 15 amino acids. With 7 bases removed from V and 1 base from J, the gap between germline ends came to 15 bases. CDR3 amino acids: CASTPAWSRTDTQYF. Here the CDR3 DNA reads TGTGCCAGCACCCCCGCCTGGAGCCGCACAGATACGCAGTATTTT.

This sequence joins TRBV28 and TRBJ1-1; no clear D. This CDR3 is 13 amino acids long. CDR1 is MDHEN, CDR2 SYDVKM, per germline. V dropped 2 bases and J dropped 4 bases, with 8 bases sitting between them. This chain's CDR3 is CASSLRRGTEAFF. Written as DNA, the CDR3 is TGTGCCAGCAGTTTAAGACGAGGCACTGAAGCTTTCTTT.

This clonotype was found many times. This chain joins TRBV6-5 and TRBJ1-4; TRBD1 matches 8 bases. J was trimmed by 4 bases and V by 8 bases; bases with no gene match: 9. The CDR3 loop spans 15 amino acids. Germline V gene lookup returns CDR1 MNHEY and CDR2 SVGAGI. The CDR3 region is CASSRTGIGNEKLFF. CDR3 sequence (DNA): TGTGCCAGCTCACGGACAGGGATTGGTAATGAAAAACTGTTTTTT.

Only a few counts were recorded for this clonotype. V usage is TRBV7-9 and J usage is TRBJ1-1; D remains unclear. The CDR3 is 14 residues long. The V end was cut by 3 bases, the J end by 1 base, with 9 bases between. CDR1 is SEHNR, CDR2 FQNEAQ, per germline (reference sequence). CDR3 amino acids: CASSFVGRNTEAFF. CDR3 bases: TGTGCCAGCAGCTTTGTCGGACGGAACACTGAAGCTTTCTTT. The whole variable domain, remainder taken from reference TRBV7-9 and TRBJ1-1, is DTGVSQNPRHKITKRGQNVTFRCDPISEHNRLYWYRQTLGQGPEFLTYFQNEAQLEKSRLLSDRFSAERPKGSFSTLEIQRTEQGDSAMYLCASSFVGRNTEAFFGQGTRLTVV.

This clonotype was seen a few times. The chain carries TRBV28 and TRBJ2-7, with a weak D call TRBD1 (6 bases). The length of the CDR3 is 17 residues. V lost 2 bases and J 2 bases, leaving 19 bases between the germline ends. Germline V gene lookup returns CDR1 MDHEN and CDR2 SYDVKM. This chain's CDR3 is CASSLLVVGTPTYEQYF. For the CDR3, the DNA is TGTGCCAGCAGTTTACTGGTCGTAGGGACACCTACCTACGAGCAGTACTTC.

The chain joins TRBV15 to TRBJ2-5; D might be TRBD2 (5 bases). Per germline, CDR1 LNHNV and CDR2 YYDKDF (reference sequence). Trimming shortened V by 0 bases and J by 2 bases, and 13 bases separated the two germline ends. The CDR3 consists of 16 residues. The chain's CDR3 is CATSREGRRRQETQYF. In nucleotides, the CDR3 is TGTGCCACCAGCAGAGAGGGGAGAAGGAGGCAAGAGACCCAGTACTTC.

This clonotype has a count of ten or more. CDR3 coding DNA: TGTGCCAGCAGTTTAGCGACACTAGCGGGAGGACCCTACGAGCAGTACTTC. It codes for CASSLATLAGGPYEQYF. The chain uses TRBV12-3 or TRBV12-4 and TRBJ2-7; 12 positions match TRBD2. The CDR3 totals 17 residues. V was pared by 0 bases and J by 2 bases, with 5 bases of the junction left unmatched.

This clonotype occurred a few times. The V and J genes are TRBV27 and TRBJ2-1; 10 nucleotides match TRBD2. J gave up 4 bases and V 4 bases, and 13 bases lay outside the gene matches. This CDR3 region has 18 residues. The germline V gene encodes CDR1 MNHEY and CDR2 SMNVEV (reference sequence). The CDR3 DNA follows: TGTGCCAGCAGTTCCCGGGTGATAGCGGGAGGTAGTTACAATGAGCAGTTCTTC. This codes for CASSSRVIAGGSYNEQFF.

This clonotype has ten or more counts. The chain combines TRBV7-9 with TRBJ2-1; 9 bases match TRBD2. CDR1 and CDR2 from the germline V gene are SEHNR and FQNEAQ (reference sequence). This CDR3 comprises 17 residues. The V gene end was trimmed by 2 bases and the J gene end by 7 bases; junction bases not matched to a gene: 12. The CDR3: CASSLFRLAAGPNEQFF. The CDR3 bases are TGTGCCAGCAGCTTATTCCGACTAGCGGCGGGACCGAATGAGCAGTTCTTC.

This clonotype was counted only a few times. The V and J genes are TRBV6-6 and TRBJ2-7; tentatively, D is TRBD2 (6 bases). The CDR3 totals 14 residues. CDR1 and CDR2 from the germline V gene are MNHNY and SVGAGI (reference sequence). The V end was cut by 6 bases, the J end by 6 bases, with 18 bases between. The CDR3 nucleotides read TGTGCCAGCAGCACCGGGACTTCCCTCCCCGAGCAGTACTTC. This encodes CASSTGTSLPEQYF.

V gene TRBV28 combines with J gene TRBJ2-2; no clear D. Germline lookup yields CDR1 MDHEN and CDR2 SYDVKM. Trimming pared 3 bases from V and 7 bases from J, leaving 3 bases between. The CDR3 has 11 amino acids. The CDR3: CASSFNGELFF. CDR3 coding DNA: TGTGCCAGCAGTTTTAACGGGGAGCTGTTTTTT.

This clonotype was picked up many times. The rearrangement joins TRBV27 to TRBJ2-5, with TRBD2 matching 7 bases. V trimming: 6 bases; J trimming: 4 bases; junction bases outside the gene matches: 5. The CDR3 runs 13 residues. Per germline, CDR1 MNHEY and CDR2 SMNVEV (reference sequence). The CDR3 spells CASSLGGRETQYF. The CDR3 coding sequence is TGTGCCAGCAGCCTGGGAGGGAGAGAGACCCAGTACTTC.

This clonotype was detected many times. The chain joins TRBV2 to TRBJ1-2; 7 bases match TRBD1. Trimming at V came to 6 bases and at J to 4 bases, leaving 2 bases not matched to a gene. CDR1 is SNHLY, CDR2 FYNNEI, per germline. The CDR3 contains 12 residues. CDR3 region: CASSGTVYGYTF. The CDR3 DNA reads TGTGCCAGCAGCGGGACAGTCTATGGCTACACCTTC.

This clonotype appeared many times. The V and J genes are TRBV21-1 and TRBJ2-2; the table's D call of TRBD1 was not tested on the DNA. TRBV21-1 is a known pseudogene. The CDR3 consists of 17 residues. CDR3 bases: TGTGCCAGCAGTCCGGGGACAGAGGACCTGAACACCGGGGAGCTGTTTTTT. Protein product: CASSPGTEDLNTGELFF.

The rearrangement uses TRBV20-1 and TRBJ2-1, with D tentatively TRBD1 or TRBD2 (5 bases each). The CDR3 is made up of 15 amino acids. Germline assignment: CDR1 DFQATT and CDR2 SNEGSKA (reference sequence). Between the trimmed V and J ends, which lost 6 bases and 0 bases, there was a span of 15 bases. The CDR3 is CSADGTSSSYNEQFF. The DNA for the CDR3 is TGCAGTGCCGATGGGACGTCTAGCTCCTACAATGAGCAGTTCTTC.

This clonotype was counted many times. The chain couples TRBV27 to TRBJ2-1, with TRBD2 matching over 8 bases. The CDR3 runs to 14 residues. CDR1 is MNHEY and CDR2 is SMNVEV in the germline V gene (reference sequence). V shed 2 bases and J 6 bases; nucleotides not matched to a gene: 3. CDR3 in DNA: TGTGCCAGCAGTTTAGGACTAGCCCCCAATGAGCAGTTCTTC. It translates to CASSLGLAPNEQFF.

For this clonotype: This sequence may be a read error, since a much larger clone differs from it by one base. The rearrangement joins TRBV29-1 to TRBJ1-1, with a tentative D call TRBD1 (6 bases). Germline V CDR1 and CDR2: SQVTM, ANQGSEA. The CDR3 covers 10 residues. The CDR3: CTVKGQEAFF. As DNA, the CDR3 is TGCACCGTTAAAGGACAGGAAGCTTTCTTT.

This clonotype was detected many times. The V and J genes are TRBV7-6 and TRBJ1-4; D is unresolved. In germline, CDR1 is SGHVS, CDR2 FNYEAQ. Trimming left V 4 bases short and J 8 bases short, with 20 bases between. The CDR3 spans 16 residues. The CDR3 loop is CASSSPLKSSREKLFF. DNA of the CDR3: TGTGCCAGCAGCTCCCCCCTAAAATCATCTAGGGAAAAACTGTTTTTT.